This section outlines one TCR beta chain sequence together with its context. This sample stems from a study of blood T cells in healthy people across ages. CDR3 size: 14 residues. Germline CDR1 is SGHTA and CDR2 is FQGTGA. The authors ran a second PCR of 7 to 11 cycles using a sample-barcoded 5' primer and a J-beta primer mix. TCRdb re-analysed the 5' RACE reads in MiXCR, keeping a single row per CDR3 protein. This table holds 750,000 to 950,000 distinct CDR3 sequences, about a quarter found once. The sample was also linked to a second study, of T cells of mothers and their children.

Sequenced input: blood. The chain employs TRBV7-3 and TRBJ2-5, with 8 bases that match TRBD1. The better agreement between TRBJ2-1 and the DNA end casts doubt on the J call. This TCR was recovered from a boy aged 5 to 17 in good health. The CDR3 DNA follows: TGTGCCAGCAGCTCCGGACAGGGAATGTGGGAGCAGTTCTTC. The encoded protein is CASSSGQGMWEQFF.